This entry lists 22 T cell receptor beta chains sequenced from one sample in a study of T cells after posttransplantation cyclophosphamide (dated by TCRdb to about 2016). The library was produced with the immunoSEQ multiplex PCR assay. The table comes from immuneACCESS by way of TCRdb, which keeps in-frame sequences with V and J called. Part of the clones is missing from these tables; in studies checked, under half for an unresolved V gene and the rest for unknown reasons. For this sample the table gives some 30,000 clones, of which more than 85% were detected only once. Jointly, the top ten make up 0.09% to 0.12% of the sample. To count as naive, T cells had to be viable CD3+CD4+ or CD3+CD8+ cells with a CCR7+CD45RA+CD45RO-CD95-CD27+CD28+ profile. Sequenced input: naive CD4+ T cells sorted from blood. These receptors originate from a man in his thirties or forties in good health and a related stem cell transplant donor.

The chain recombines TRBV11-3 with TRBJ2-3, with TRBD2 matching over 15 bases. The germline V gene encodes CDR1 SGHNT and CDR2 YENEEA. This CDR3 has 17 residues. The V segment lost 4 bases and the J segment 6 bases; nucleotides outside the gene matches: 8. DNA for the CDR3: TGTGCCAGCAGCTCCCGGACTAGCGGGGGGGCATCGGATACGCAGTATTTT. It yields the protein CASSSRTSGGASDTQYF.

V usage is TRBV7-9 and J usage is TRBJ2-1, with 9 bases fitting TRBD2. J was trimmed by 15 bases and V by 0 bases; bases with no gene match: 6. The CDR3 runs to 13 residues. Germline-derived CDR1 and CDR2 are SEHNR and FQNEAQ (reference sequence). CDR3 loop: CASSLAPAGGLFF. CDR3 nucleotide sequence: TGTGCCAGCAGCTTAGCGCCAGCGGGGGGTCTGTTCTTC.

The chain couples TRBV11-2 to TRBJ1-5, with 7 bases identical to TRBD1. This CDR3 comprises 14 residues. Germline CDR1 reads SGHAT; CDR2 reads FQNNGV. The V gene end was trimmed by 2 bases and the J gene end by 5 bases; junction bases not matched to a gene: 3. The chain's CDR3 is CASSLTGVYQPQHF. In nucleotides, the CDR3 is TGTGCCAGCAGCTTAACAGGGGTATATCAGCCCCAGCATTTT.

This chain connects TRBV14 to TRBJ2-1, with 9 bases matching TRBD1. The CDR3 has 15 amino acids. The germline gives CDR1 SGHDN, CDR2 FVKESK. Trimming at V came to 4 bases and at J to 3 bases, leaving 4 bases not matched to a gene. In DNA, the CDR3 is TGTGCCAGCAGCCTCTCGACAGGGGGCTACAATGAGCAGTTCTTC. This encodes CASSLSTGGYNEQFF.

The genes are TRBV27 and TRBJ2-3; D is ambiguous. Germline CDR1 is MNHEY and CDR2 is SMNVEV (reference sequence). V lost 2 bases and J 5 bases, leaving 5 bases between the germline ends. The CDR3 has 12 residues. DNA for the CDR3: TGTGCCAGCAGTTTAACTGGAGATACGCAGTATTTT. The encoded protein is CASSLTGDTQYF.

The sample holds a few counts of this clone. The rearrangement links TRBV13 to TRBJ2-1, with TRBD2 as a possible D gene (5 bases). The CDR3 spans 12 residues. Germline V gene data show CDR1 as PRHDT and CDR2 as FYEKMQ (reference sequence). Trimming took 5 bases from V and 12 from J, leaving 14 bases between them. As DNA, the CDR3 is TGTGCCAGCAGCCCCGGGGAGACGGGGCAGTTCTTC. This sequence encodes CASSPGETGQFF.

This rearrangement joins TRBV19 to TRBJ2-7; a weak D match, TRBD1 (6 bases). Looked up from germline, CDR1 is LNHDA and CDR2 is SQIVND (reference sequence). V was cut by 4 bases and J by 12 bases, with 16 bases left in between. CDR3 length equals 12 residues. CDR3 loop: CASSTGTPPAYF. The CDR3 DNA reads as TGTGCCAGTAGTACTGGGACACCCCCCGCGTACTTC.

V is TRBV28 and J is TRBJ1-5; TRBD1 matches 10 bases. The CDR3 has 15 amino acids. The V and J ends lost 6 bases and 6 bases, in that order; junction bases with no gene match: 8. Germline V gives CDR1 MDHEN, CDR2 SYDVKM. The CDR3: CASRYRDRGGQPQHF. Written as DNA, the CDR3 is TGTGCCAGCAGGTACCGGGACAGGGGTGGTCAGCCCCAGCATTTT.

The rearrangement links TRBV6-1 to TRBJ2-2; D is uncertain. V was shortened by 7 bases and J by 0 bases, with 9 bases between the two germline ends. Germline CDR1 MNHNS, CDR2 SASEGT. CDR3 length: 14 amino acids. The CDR3 DNA is TGTGCCAGCACTAAAGATGCGAACACCGGGGAGCTGTTTTTT. It codes for CASTKDANTGELFF.

The rearrangement uses TRBV9 and TRBJ1-2; D ambiguous. The CDR3 spans 13 residues. Germline V gene sequence: CDR1 SGDLS, CDR2 YYNGEE. Trimming removed 3 bases at V and 1 base at J, with 7 bases between. CDR3 residues: CASSAILNYGYTF. CDR3 coding DNA: TGTGCCAGCAGCGCGATACTTAACTATGGCTACACCTTC.

The V gene is TRBV5-8, the J gene TRBJ1-2; 12 positions match TRBD1. Germline assignment: CDR1 SGHTS and CDR2 YDEGEE. The length of the CDR3 is 16 residues. V lost 4 bases, J lost 2 bases, and 6 bases stayed unmatched. CDR3 DNA: TGTGCCAGCAGCCACGGCGGGACAGGGGGCAACTATGGCTACACCTTC. It specifies CASSHGGTGGNYGYTF.

The rearrangement links TRBV29-1 to TRBJ2-7, with D possibly matching TRBD2 (6 bases). Germline V CDR1 and CDR2: SQVTM, ANQGSEA. There are 11 residues in the CDR3. Trimming removed 7 bases at V and 2 bases at J, with 9 bases between. CDR3 region: CSAGGAYEQYF. The CDR3 DNA is TGCAGCGCCGGGGGAGCCTACGAGCAGTACTTC.

This clone appeared a single time. This chain links TRBV19 with TRBJ2-7; D unclear. The CDR3 totals 16 residues. Germline-derived CDR1 and CDR2 are LNHDA and SQIVND (reference sequence). V dropped 0 bases and J dropped 0 bases, with 12 bases sitting between them. This chain's CDR3 is CASSIDLTAYSYEQYF. The CDR3 DNA is TGTGCCAGTAGTATAGATCTTACAGCTTACTCCTACGAGCAGTACTTC.

The V call is TRBV5-4, the J call TRBJ1-6; D gene uncertain. Looked up from germline, CDR1 is SGHNT and CDR2 is YYREEE (reference sequence). V dropped 5 bases and J dropped 0 bases, with 12 bases sitting between them. The CDR3 has 16 residues. The CDR3 DNA sequence: TGTGCCAGCAGAGCGGCCGAAAGCTCCTATAATTCACCCCTCCACTTT. Residues: CASRAAESSYNSPLHF. The complete variable domain, with remaining parts taken from reference TRBV5-4 and TRBJ1-6, reads ETGVTQSPTHLIKTRGQQVTLRCSSQSGHNTVSWYQQALGQGPQFIFQYYREEENGRGNFPPRFSGLQFPNYSSELNVNALELDDSALYLCASRAAESSYNSPLHFGNGTRLTVT.

The rearrangement uses TRBV21-1 and TRBJ1-5; TRBD1 is the table's D call, not checked against the DNA. TRBV21-1 is annotated as a pseudogene. The CDR3 contains 17 residues. In DNA, the CDR3 is TGTGCCAGCAGCCGGGACAGGGGGCGCGGGCACAATCAGCCCCAGCATTTT. Translating it yields CASSRDRGRGHNQPQHF.

As to this clone: Compared with germline, one end of the junction differs, possibly owing to a read error. The chain links TRBV28 to TRBJ1-1; 9 positions agree with TRBD1. CDR1 is MDHEN and CDR2 is SYDVKM in the germline V gene. This CDR3 spans 15 amino acids. CDR3 in amino acids: CASSLRTGVWGETFF. The CDR3 DNA follows: TGTGCCAGCAGTTTAAGGACAGGGGTATGGGGTGAAACTTTCTTT.

This chain links TRBV18 with TRBJ1-2; no reliable D call. Germline V gene sequence: CDR1 KGHSH, CDR2 LQKENI. This CDR3 contains 13 residues. V lost 3 bases and J lost 2, with 7 bases in between. CDR3 DNA sequence: TGTGCCAGCTCACCTTCGGGGAACTATGGCTACACCTTC. Amino acids: CASSPSGNYGYTF. Full variable domain (rest looked up from reference TRBV18 and TRBJ1-2): NAGVMQNPRHLVRRRGQEARLRCSPMKGHSHVYWYRQLPEEGLKFMVYLQKENIIDESGMPKERFSAEFPKEGPSILRIQQVVRGDSAAYFCASSPSGNYGYTFGSGTRLTVV.

The chain carries TRBV18 and TRBJ2-7; 9 bases are shared with TRBD1. This CDR3 is 14 amino acids long. V shed 3 bases and J 6 bases; nucleotides not matched to a gene: 6. The germline V gene encodes CDR1 KGHSH and CDR2 LQKENI. The CDR3 is CASSPGQGSAEQYF. The CDR3 coding sequence is TGTGCCAGCTCACCGGGACAGGGATCGGCCGAGCAGTACTTC.

The gene calls are TRBV5-1 and TRBJ2-2, with 8 nucleotides matching TRBD1. V shed 3 bases and J 1 base; nucleotides not matched to a gene: 8. Germline CDR1 is SGHRS and CDR2 is YFSETQ. The CDR3 is made up of 17 amino acids. The chain's CDR3 is CASSSLGQAQNTGELFF. CDR3 DNA sequence: TGCGCCAGCAGCTCTTTGGGACAGGCGCAGAACACCGGGGAGCTGTTTTTT.

The gene calls are TRBV11-2 and TRBJ2-7; D possibly corresponds to TRBD1 (5 bases). Per the germline V gene, CDR1 is SGHAT and CDR2 is FQNNGV. V was trimmed by 0 bases and J by 2 bases, leaving 17 bases between them. The CDR3 extends over 17 amino acids. The CDR3 DNA is TGTGCCAGCAGCTTAGATCATTGGGGCGTAAACCCCTACGAGCAGTACTTC. This codes for CASSLDHWGVNPYEQYF.

The J gene is TRBJ1-2, the V gene TRBV2, with 8 bases fitting TRBD1. The CDR3 sequence is 14 residues long. Trimming took 0 bases from V and 8 from J; bases not matched to a gene: 5. Germline CDR1 SNHLY, CDR2 FYNNEI. The CDR3 loop is CASSEAQGARGYTF. CDR3 in DNA: TGTGCCAGCAGTGAAGCGCAGGGGGCCCGGGGCTACACCTTC.

This chain links TRBV10-3 with TRBJ2-7, with 9 bases identical to TRBD1. The germline gives CDR1 ENHRY, CDR2 SYGVKD. Trimming cost V 7 bases and J 5 bases; bases outside gene matches: 9. The CDR3 spans 14 residues. The CDR3 here is CAITEGQGRDEQYF. In nucleotides, the CDR3 is TGTGCCATCACCGAGGGACAGGGAAGGGACGAGCAGTACTTC.